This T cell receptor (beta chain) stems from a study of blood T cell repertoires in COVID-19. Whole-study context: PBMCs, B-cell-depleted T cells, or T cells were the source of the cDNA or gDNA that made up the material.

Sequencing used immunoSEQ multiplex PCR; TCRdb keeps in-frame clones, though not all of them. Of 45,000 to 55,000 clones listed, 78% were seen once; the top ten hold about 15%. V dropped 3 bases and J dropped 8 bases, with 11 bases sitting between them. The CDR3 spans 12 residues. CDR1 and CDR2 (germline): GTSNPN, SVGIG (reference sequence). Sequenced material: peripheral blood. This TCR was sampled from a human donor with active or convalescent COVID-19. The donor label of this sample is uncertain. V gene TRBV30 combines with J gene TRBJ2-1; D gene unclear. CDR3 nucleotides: TGTGCCTGGAGCGAATTAGTGGATGAGCAGTTCTTC. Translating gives CAWSELVDEQFF.